The T cell receptor (beta chain) under discussion was sequenced for a study of T cells in Graves' hyperthyroidism and ophthalmopathy. This clonotype was recorded many times. Germline V lookup: CDR1 SEHNR, CDR2 FQNEAQ (reference sequence). The CDR3 has 13 amino acids. The ends were cut back, 5 bases at V and 4 bases at J, with 11 bases in the middle. Authors of the study amplified TCR beta CDR3 regions from RNA transcripts. With the HTBI primer set, the TCR CDR3 went through a first round of RT-PCR. Via MiXCR, TCRdb re-called the multiplex PCR reads, giving one row per CDR3 protein. The data show under 350,000 distinct CDR3 sequences, 13% seen once.

The V gene is TRBV7-9, the J gene TRBJ1-2; no reliable D call. The clonotype comes from a woman aged 25 to 39 with Graves' hyperthyroidism that later progressed to Graves' ophthalmopathy. What was sequenced was blood. The CDR3 loop is CASSPEGAYGYTF. The CDR3 region has the DNA TGTGCCAGCAGCCCAGAGGGCGCCTATGGCTACACCTTC.